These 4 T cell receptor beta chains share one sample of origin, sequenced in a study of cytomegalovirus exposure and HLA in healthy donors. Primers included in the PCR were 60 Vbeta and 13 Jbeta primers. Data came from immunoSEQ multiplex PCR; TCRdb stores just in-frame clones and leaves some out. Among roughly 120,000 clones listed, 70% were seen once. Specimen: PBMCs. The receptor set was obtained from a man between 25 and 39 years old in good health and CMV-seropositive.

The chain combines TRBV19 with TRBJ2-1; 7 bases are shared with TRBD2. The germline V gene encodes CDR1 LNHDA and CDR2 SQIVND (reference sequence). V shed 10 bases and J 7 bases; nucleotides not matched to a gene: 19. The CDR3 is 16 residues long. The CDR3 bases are TGTGCCACCACAGACGGGTCCGGGGGGAATAGGAATGAGCAGTTCTTC. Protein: CATTDGSGGNRNEQFF.

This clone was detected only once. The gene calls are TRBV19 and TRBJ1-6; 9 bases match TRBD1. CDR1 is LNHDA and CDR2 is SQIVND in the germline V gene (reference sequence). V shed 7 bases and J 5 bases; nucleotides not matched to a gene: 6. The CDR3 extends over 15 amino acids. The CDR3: CASTSDRGNNSPLHF. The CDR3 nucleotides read TGTGCCAGTACGTCGGACAGGGGAAATAATTCACCCCTCCACTTT.

The CDR3 here is CASSDAGGLALQETQYF. The DNA of the CDR3 is TGTGCCAGCAGTGACGCTGGAGGGCTAGCGTTGCAAGAGACCCAGTACTTC. The chain combines TRBV25-1 with TRBJ2-5; tentatively, D is TRBD2 (6 bases). V lost 3 bases and J 2 bases, leaving 19 bases between the germline ends. CDR1 is MGHDK and CDR2 is SYGVNS in the germline V gene. CDR3 length: 17 amino acids.

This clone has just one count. The DNA of the CDR3 is TGTGCCTGGAGTGGTCGAATACGGACTAGGAATTCACCCCTCCACTTT. Translation: CAWSGRIRTRNSPLHF. V and J are TRBV30 and TRBJ1-6, with D hard to call. The CDR3 loop spans 16 amino acids. Germline V gives CDR1 GTSNPN, CDR2 SVGIG (reference sequence). V lost 1 base to trimming and J lost 7 bases, with 17 bases between them.